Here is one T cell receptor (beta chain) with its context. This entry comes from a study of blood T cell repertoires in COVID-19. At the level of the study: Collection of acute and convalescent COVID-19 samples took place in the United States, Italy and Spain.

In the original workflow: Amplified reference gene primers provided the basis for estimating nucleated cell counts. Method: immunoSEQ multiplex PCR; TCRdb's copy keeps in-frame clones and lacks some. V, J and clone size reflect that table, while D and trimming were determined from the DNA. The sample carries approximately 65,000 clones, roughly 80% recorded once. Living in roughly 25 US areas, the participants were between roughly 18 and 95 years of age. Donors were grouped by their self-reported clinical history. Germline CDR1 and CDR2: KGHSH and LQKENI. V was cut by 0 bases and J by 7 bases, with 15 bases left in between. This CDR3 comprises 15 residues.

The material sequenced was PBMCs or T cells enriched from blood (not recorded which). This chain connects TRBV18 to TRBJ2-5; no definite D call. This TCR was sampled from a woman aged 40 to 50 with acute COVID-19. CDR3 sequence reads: CASSPPTRRTATQYF. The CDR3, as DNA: TGTGCCAGCTCACCACCGACGAGGCGAACTGCGACCCAGTACTTC.